The T cell receptor (beta chain) described here comes from a study of T-cell memory formation after mild COVID-19. CDR3 length: 16 residues. Germline V CDR1 and CDR2: MNHEY, SVGEGT. The V end was cut by 7 bases, the J end by 1 base, with 20 bases between. About this clonotype itself: The antigen is not known.

Each CDR3 protein is one row after TCRdb ran MiXCR on the 5' RACE reads. The sample carries about 140,000 distinct CDR3 sequences, 11% to 15% recorded once. Study findings and constraints: CD4/CD8 balance held among clones contracting day 15 to 85, and later expanders leaned CD4+.

The V gene is TRBV6-2 or TRBV6-3, the J gene TRBJ2-7; TRBD1 or TRBD2 may be the D gene (5 bases each). This clonotype was sampled from an adult woman who had mild COVID-19 (a few samples of this study predate the infection). Cell type and time point are not known. The material sequenced was PBMCs or a T cell subset sorted from them (not recorded which). DNA for the CDR3: TGTGCCAGCACCGGAACGAGGGACCCTACTTCCTACGAGCAGTACTTC. Protein: CASTGTRDPTSYEQYF.